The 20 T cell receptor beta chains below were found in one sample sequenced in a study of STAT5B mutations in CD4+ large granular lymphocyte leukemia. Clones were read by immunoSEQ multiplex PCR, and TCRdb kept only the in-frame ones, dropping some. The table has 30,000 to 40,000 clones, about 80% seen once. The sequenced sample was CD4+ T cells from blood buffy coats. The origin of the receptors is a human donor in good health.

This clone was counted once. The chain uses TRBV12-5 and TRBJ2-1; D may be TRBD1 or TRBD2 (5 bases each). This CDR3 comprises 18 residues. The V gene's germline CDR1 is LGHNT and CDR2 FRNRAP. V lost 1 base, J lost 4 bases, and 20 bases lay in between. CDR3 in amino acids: CASGLAPQGPPFYNEQFF. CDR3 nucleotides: TGTGCTAGTGGTTTGGCTCCCCAGGGACCTCCCTTTTACAATGAGCAGTTCTTC.

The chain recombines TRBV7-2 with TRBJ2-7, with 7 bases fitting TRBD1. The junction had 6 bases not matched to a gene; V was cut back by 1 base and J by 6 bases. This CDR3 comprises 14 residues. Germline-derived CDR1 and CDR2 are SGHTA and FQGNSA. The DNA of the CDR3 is TGTGCCAGCAGCTTAGGACAGGGATTGGGCGAGCAGTACTTC. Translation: CASSLGQGLGEQYF.

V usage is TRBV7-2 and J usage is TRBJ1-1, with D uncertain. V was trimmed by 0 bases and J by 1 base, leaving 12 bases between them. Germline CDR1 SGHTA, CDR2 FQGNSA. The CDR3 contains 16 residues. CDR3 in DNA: TGTGCCAGCAGCTTAGCAGGGTCTAGGAGGAACACTGAAGCTTTCTTT. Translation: CASSLAGSRRNTEAFF. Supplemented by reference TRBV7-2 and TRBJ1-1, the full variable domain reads GAGVSQSPSNKVTEKGKDVELRCDPISGHTALYWYRQSLGQGLEFLIYFQGNSAPDKSGLPSDRFSAERTGGSVSTLTIQRTQQEDSAVYLCASSLAGSRRNTEAFFGQGTRLTVV.

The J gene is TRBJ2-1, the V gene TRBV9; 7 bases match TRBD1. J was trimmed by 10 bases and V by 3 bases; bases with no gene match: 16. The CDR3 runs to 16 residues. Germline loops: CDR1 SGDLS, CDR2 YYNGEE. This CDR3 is CASSATPGQTFGEQFF. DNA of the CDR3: TGTGCCAGCAGCGCAACCCCGGGACAGACTTTCGGGGAGCAGTTCTTC.

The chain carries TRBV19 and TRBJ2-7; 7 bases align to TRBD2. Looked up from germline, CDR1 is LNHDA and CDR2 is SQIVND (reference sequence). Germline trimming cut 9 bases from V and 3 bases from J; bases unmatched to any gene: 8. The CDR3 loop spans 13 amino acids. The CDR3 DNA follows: TGTGCCAGCGGGGACTACGGGGTCTACGAGCAGTACTTC. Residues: CASGDYGVYEQYF.

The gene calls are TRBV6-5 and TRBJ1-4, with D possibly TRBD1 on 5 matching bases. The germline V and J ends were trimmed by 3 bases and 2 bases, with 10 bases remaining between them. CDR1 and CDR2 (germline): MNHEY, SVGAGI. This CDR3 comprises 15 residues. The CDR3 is CASSYGGGTNEKLFF. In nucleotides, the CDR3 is TGTGCCAGCAGTTATGGGGGTGGTACTAATGAAAAACTGTTTTTT.

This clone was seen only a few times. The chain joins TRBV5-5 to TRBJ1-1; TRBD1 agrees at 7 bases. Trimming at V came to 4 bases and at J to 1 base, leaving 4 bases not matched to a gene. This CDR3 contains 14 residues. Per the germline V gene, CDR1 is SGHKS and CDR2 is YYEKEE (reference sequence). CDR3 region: CASSRTGTNTEAFF. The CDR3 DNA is TGTGCCAGCAGCAGGACAGGCACGAACACTGAAGCTTTCTTT. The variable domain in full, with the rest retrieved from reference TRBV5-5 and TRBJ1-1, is DAGVTQSPTHLIKTRGQQVTLRCSPISGHKSVSWYQQVLGQGPQFIFQYYEKEERGRGNFPDRFSARQFPNYSSELNVNALLLGDSALYLCASSRTGTNTEAFFGQGTRLTVV.

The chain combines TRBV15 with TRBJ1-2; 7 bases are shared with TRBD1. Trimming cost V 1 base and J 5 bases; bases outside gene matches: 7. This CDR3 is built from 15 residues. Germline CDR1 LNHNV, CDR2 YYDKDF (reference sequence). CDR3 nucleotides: TGTGCCACCAGCAGAGTGTCAGGGGGGGAATATGGCTACACCTTC. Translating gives CATSRVSGGEYGYTF.

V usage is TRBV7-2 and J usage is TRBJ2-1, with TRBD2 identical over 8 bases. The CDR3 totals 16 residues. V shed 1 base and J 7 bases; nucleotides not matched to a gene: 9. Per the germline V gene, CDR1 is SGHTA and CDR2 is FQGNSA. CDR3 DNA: TGTGCCAGCAGCTTAGGAAATAGCGGGGCAGGGAATGAGCAGTTCTTC. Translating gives CASSLGNSGAGNEQFF.

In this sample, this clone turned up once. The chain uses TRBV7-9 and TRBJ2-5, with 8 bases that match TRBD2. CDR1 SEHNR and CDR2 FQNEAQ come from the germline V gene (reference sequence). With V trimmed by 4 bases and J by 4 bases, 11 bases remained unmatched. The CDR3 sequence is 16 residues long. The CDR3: CASSSDLAGGSETQYF. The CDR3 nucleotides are TGTGCCAGCAGCTCCGACCTGGCGGGGGGATCAGAGACCCAGTACTTC.

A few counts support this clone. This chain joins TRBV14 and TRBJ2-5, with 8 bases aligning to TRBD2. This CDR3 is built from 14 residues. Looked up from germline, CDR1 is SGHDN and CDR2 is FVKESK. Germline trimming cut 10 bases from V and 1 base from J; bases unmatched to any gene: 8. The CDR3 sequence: CAIRAGTSQETQYF. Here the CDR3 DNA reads TGTGCCATACGCGCCGGGACTAGCCAAGAGACCCAGTACTTC.

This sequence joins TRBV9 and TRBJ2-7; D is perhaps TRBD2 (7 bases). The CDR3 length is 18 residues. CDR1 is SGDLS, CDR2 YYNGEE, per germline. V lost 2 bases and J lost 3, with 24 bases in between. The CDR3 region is CASSVAPGLPGADYEQYF. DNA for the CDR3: TGTGCCAGCAGCGTCGCCCCGGGACTACCAGGGGCGGACTACGAGCAGTACTTC.

The CDR3 bases are TGTGCCAGCAGCGTGGGGACATATAATTCACCCCTCCACTTT. This encodes CASSVGTYNSPLHF. The V gene is TRBV7-8, the J gene TRBJ1-6, with D perhaps TRBD1 (6 bases). The CDR3 sequence is 14 residues long. V was clipped by 5 bases and J by 4 bases, with 9 bases between them. Germline V CDR1 and CDR2: SGHVS, FQNEAQ.

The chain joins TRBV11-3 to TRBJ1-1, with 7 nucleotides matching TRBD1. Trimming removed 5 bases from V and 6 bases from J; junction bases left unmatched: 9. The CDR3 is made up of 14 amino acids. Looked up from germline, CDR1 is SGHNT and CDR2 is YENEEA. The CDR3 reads CASSLGQNAPEAFF. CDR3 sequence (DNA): TGTGCCAGCAGCCTGGGACAGAACGCTCCTGAAGCTTTCTTT.

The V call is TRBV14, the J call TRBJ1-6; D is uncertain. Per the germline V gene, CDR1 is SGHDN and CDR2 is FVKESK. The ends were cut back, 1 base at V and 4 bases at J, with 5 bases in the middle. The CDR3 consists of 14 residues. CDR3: CASSQVDYNSPLHF. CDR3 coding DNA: TGTGCCAGCAGCCAAGTTGATTATAATTCACCCCTCCACTTT.

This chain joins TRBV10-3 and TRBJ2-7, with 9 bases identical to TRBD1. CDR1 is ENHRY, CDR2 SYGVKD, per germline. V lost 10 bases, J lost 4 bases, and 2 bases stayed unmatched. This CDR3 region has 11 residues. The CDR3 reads CATGQGYEQYF. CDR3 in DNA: TGTGCCACCGGACAGGGGTACGAGCAGTACTTC.

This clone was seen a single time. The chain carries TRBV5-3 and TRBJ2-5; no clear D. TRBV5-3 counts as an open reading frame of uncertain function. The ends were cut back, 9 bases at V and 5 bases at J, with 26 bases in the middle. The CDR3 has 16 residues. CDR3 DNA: TGTGCCAAGTATCGTTTCGGCCGATTTTTCCGGGAGACCCAGTACTTC. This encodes CAKYRFGRFFRETQYF.

CDR3 residues: CACDPGQGHSGNTIYF. In nucleotides, the CDR3 is TGTGCCTGCGATCCGGGACAGGGCCATTCTGGAAACACCATATATTTT. The chain recombines TRBV30 with TRBJ1-3; 9 nucleotides agree with TRBD1. Per the germline V gene, CDR1 is GTSNPN and CDR2 is SVGIG (reference sequence). J was trimmed by 1 base and V by 6 bases; bases with no gene match: 10. The CDR3 has 16 amino acids.

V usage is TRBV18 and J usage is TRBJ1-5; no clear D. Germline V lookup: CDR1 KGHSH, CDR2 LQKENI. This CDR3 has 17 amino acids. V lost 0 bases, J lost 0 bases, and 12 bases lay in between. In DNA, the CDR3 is TGTGCCAGCTCACCACCGTTGGGTCAGTTTAGCAATCAGCCCCAGCATTTT. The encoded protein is CASSPPLGQFSNQPQHF.

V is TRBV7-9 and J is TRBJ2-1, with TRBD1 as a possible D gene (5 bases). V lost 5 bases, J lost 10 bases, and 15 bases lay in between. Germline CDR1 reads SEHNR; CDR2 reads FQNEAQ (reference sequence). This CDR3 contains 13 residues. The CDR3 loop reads CASSQTTPGEQFF. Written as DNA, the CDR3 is TGTGCCAGCAGCCAGACCACGCCAGGGGAGCAGTTCTTC.